A single sample gave rise to the 6 T cell receptor beta chains below, sequenced in a study of cytomegalovirus exposure and HLA in healthy donors. PCR used 60 Vbeta primers and 13 Jbeta primers. Repertoires were generated with immunoSEQ multiplex PCR, while TCRdb's copy carries only in-frame clones and drops some. This sample yields fewer than 200,000 clones, of which roughly 84% are seen a single time; roughly 1.5% belongs to the top ten. Sequences were obtained from PBMCs. These receptors all stem from a male donor in good health and CMV-seronegative.

The CDR3 loop is CASSNPGLADYEQYF. The CDR3, as DNA: TGTGCCAGCAGTAACCCGGGACTAGCGGACTACGAGCAGTACTTC. The chain is built from TRBV6-1 and TRBJ2-7, with 11 bases lining up with TRBD2. Germline CDR1 is MNHNS and CDR2 is SASEGT. V lost 5 bases, J lost 3 bases, and 6 bases stayed unmatched. The CDR3 loop spans 15 amino acids.

V is TRBV5-1 and J is TRBJ2-5; TRBD2 matches at 12 bases. CDR3 length: 16 amino acids. J lost 6 bases, V lost 1 base, and 7 bases had no gene match. Germline CDR1 and CDR2: SGHRS and YFSETQ. CDR3: CASSLIGLAGIQTQYF. CDR3 nucleotide sequence: TGCGCCAGCAGCTTGATCGGACTAGCGGGAATACAGACCCAGTACTTC.

The chain joins TRBV5-1 to TRBJ2-5, with 7 bases that match TRBD2. The germline gives CDR1 SGHRS, CDR2 YFSETQ. The CDR3 runs to 16 residues. The V and J ends lost 2 bases and 5 bases, in that order; junction bases with no gene match: 12. The CDR3 DNA is TGCGCCAGCAGCTTCCAGGGTGCGGGAGTAGGTGAGACCCAGTACTTC. It codes for CASSFQGAGVGETQYF.

V gene TRBV6-6 combines with J gene TRBJ1-1; TRBD1 might be the D (5 bases). Trimming removed 6 bases from V and 4 bases from J, with 21 bases in between. Germline CDR1 MNHNY, CDR2 SVGAGI (reference sequence). The CDR3 is 16 residues long. CDR3 protein: CASRKGWGGDPTEAFF. CDR3 in DNA: TGTGCCAGCAGGAAGGGTTGGGGGGGGGACCCCACTGAAGCTTTCTTT.

The chain links TRBV7-2 to TRBJ2-5; 12 nucleotides agree with TRBD2. This CDR3 has 16 amino acids. After removal of 5 bases from V and 4 bases from J, the junction contained 8 bases not matched to a gene. CDR1 SGHTA and CDR2 FQGNSA come from the germline V gene. CDR3 sequence (DNA): TGTGCCAGCAGCGGCCTAGCGGGGGGGCCACGAGAGACCCAGTACTTC. Its protein product is CASSGLAGGPRETQYF. The full variable domain, its missing parts supplied by reference TRBV7-2 and TRBJ2-5, is GAGVSQSPSNKVTEKGKDVELRCDPISGHTALYWYRQSLGQGLEFLIYFQGNSAPDKSGLPSDRFSAERTGGSVSTLTIQRTQQEDSAVYLCASSGLAGGPRETQYFGPGTRLLVL.

The gene calls are TRBV5-6 and TRBJ2-5; tentative D call: TRBD1 (5 bases). V lost 10 bases and J lost 2, with 18 bases in between. Germline CDR1 and CDR2: SGHDT and YYEEEE. This CDR3 has 14 residues. DNA for the CDR3: TGTGCCTCCAGGCGGCAGGGCCTACAAGAGACCCAGTACTTC. Translation: CASRRQGLQETQYF.